This T cell receptor beta chain was sequenced during a study of tissue T cells after allogeneic stem cell transplantation. Profiled with immunoSEQ multiplex PCR; TCRdb holds only in-frame clones, not every one. The sample includes more than 10,000 clones, roughly two fifths of them seen just once. Regarding the study as a whole: Few T cell clones were shared across patients, but motif clusters showed tissue-specific shared signatures. This small cohort was clinically heterogeneous, and sampling depth was a limitation. Within patients, tissue anatomy strongly shaped TCR repertoire composition.

Time point indicated: mouse harvest day 7 after allogeneic transplant. Tail vein injection delivered 10^7 T-cell-depleted bone marrow cells and 10^6 splenic CD5+ T cells. This mouse GVHD model was MHC-mismatched B6 to BALB/c, profiled day 7 or 14. In regard to this clone: What it binds is not known. These gene names are mouse names. The read ends 1 residue before the CDR3 terminus; that terminus is restored from the germline J gene.

The germline gives CDR1 KGHPV, CDR2 FQNQEV (reference sequence). The V segment lost 6 bases and the J segment 6 bases; nucleotides outside the gene matches: 4. This CDR3 comprises 13 residues. The chain recombines TRBV26 with TRBJ2-5; TRBD1 aligns across 9 bases. This TCR was recovered from a female BALB/c mouse given C57BL/6 T cells with graft-versus-host disease after an allogeneic hematopoietic cell transplant. Specimen: skin. CDR3 DNA (partial): TGTGCCAGCAGGGACAGGGGCCTGGACACCCAGTAC. It encodes CASRDRGLDTQY. The CDR3 in its entirety is CASRDRGLDTQYF. Complete variable domain (other parts from reference TRBV26 and TRBJ2-5): NSKVIQTPRYLVKGQGQKAKMRCIPEKGHPVVFWYQQNKNNEFKFLINFQNQEVLQQIDMTEKRFSAECPSNSPCSLEIQSSEAGDSALYLCASRDRGLDTQYFGPGTRLLVL.